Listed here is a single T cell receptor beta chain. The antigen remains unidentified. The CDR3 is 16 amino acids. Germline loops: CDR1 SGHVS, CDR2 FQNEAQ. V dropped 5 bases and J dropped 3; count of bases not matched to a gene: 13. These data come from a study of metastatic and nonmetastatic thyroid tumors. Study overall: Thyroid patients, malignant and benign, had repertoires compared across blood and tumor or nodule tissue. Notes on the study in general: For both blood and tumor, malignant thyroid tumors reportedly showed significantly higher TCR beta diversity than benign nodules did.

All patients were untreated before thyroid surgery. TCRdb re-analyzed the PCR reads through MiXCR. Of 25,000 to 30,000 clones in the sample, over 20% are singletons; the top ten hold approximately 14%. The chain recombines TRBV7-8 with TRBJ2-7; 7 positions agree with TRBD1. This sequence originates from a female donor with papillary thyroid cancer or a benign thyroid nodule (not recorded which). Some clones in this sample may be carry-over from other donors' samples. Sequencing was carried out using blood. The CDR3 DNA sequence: TGTGCCAGCAGCGACGCGTTAGGGACAGAACTCTACGAGCAGTACTTC. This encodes CASSDALGTELYEQYF.